This T cell receptor (beta chain) came from a study of CD8 T cells in ankylosing spondylitis. As to this clonotype: No antigen is known for it.

Findings and limits, study-wide: Significantly higher representation of disease-linked clones was reported for matched ankylosing spondylitis synovial fluid. Typical of ankylosing spondylitis blood, it appeared, was a TCR beta motif of roughly eight highly homologous variants.

Trimming pared 3 bases from V and 9 bases from J, leaving 16 bases between. CDR1 SGHRS and CDR2 YFSETQ come from the germline V gene. This CDR3 comprises 14 residues. One entry per CDR3 protein, called by TCRdb with MiXCR from the 5' RACE reads. The data contain 700,000 to 1,000,000 distinct CDR3 sequences, 12% of them seen just once; the ten biggest clones take up 0.51%. This TCR derives from a male donor with ankylosing spondylitis. The sample comprised blood, either unsorted or a sorted T cell fraction (not recorded which). This chain joins TRBV5-1 and TRBJ2-1, with D perhaps matching TRBD1 (5 bases). Here the CDR3 reads CASSWRPGLGEQFF. In DNA form, the CDR3 reads TGCGCCAGCAGCTGGCGCCCAGGGCTGGGTGAGCAGTTCTTC.